Shown below are 24 T cell receptor beta chains from a single sample sequenced in a study of cytomegalovirus exposure and HLA in healthy donors. Researchers ran the PCR with 60 Vbeta and 13 Jbeta primers. Clones were sequenced by immunoSEQ multiplex PCR, and TCRdb holds only the in-frame ones, with some missing. Of about 230,000 clones in the sample, about 84% are singletons; the top ten hold 1% to 1.5%. Input material: PBMCs. The receptors shown here come from a human donor in good health.

The chain recombines TRBV7-3 with TRBJ2-5, with D tentatively TRBD1 (5 bases). The germline V gene encodes CDR1 SGHTA and CDR2 FQGTGA. V lost 4 bases to trimming and J lost 2 bases, with 11 bases between them. The CDR3 contains 14 residues. CDR3 nucleotides: TGTGCCAGCAGCTCCACAGGAATTCAAGAGACCCAGTACTTC. Translated: CASSSTGIQETQYF.

This clone appeared a few times. The CDR3 nucleotides read TGCGCCAGCAGCCAAGACCCGCCTCCAGAAAACTACGAGCAGTACTTC. Its protein product is CASSQDPPPENYEQYF. The rearrangement links TRBV4-3 to TRBJ2-7; D is unclear. CDR3 length: 16 residues. The V end was cut by 0 bases, the J end by 3 bases, with 15 bases between. Germline V CDR1 and CDR2: LGHNA, YSLEER.

This rearrangement joins TRBV28 to TRBJ1-4, with 8 bases matching TRBD1. This CDR3 has 17 residues. Trimming at V came to 6 bases and at J to 0 bases, leaving 9 bases not matched to a gene. From germline, CDR1 is MDHEN and CDR2 SYDVKM. The CDR3 reads CASRVPGQAATNEKLFF. The CDR3 DNA reads as TGTGCCAGCAGGGTCCCGGGACAGGCCGCAACTAATGAAAAACTGTTTTTT.

The chain has TRBV13 and TRBJ2-5, with 13 bases fitting TRBD2. There are 17 residues in the CDR3. V shed 5 bases and J 5 bases; nucleotides not matched to a gene: 11. Germline values: CDR1 PRHDT, CDR2 FYEKMQ (reference sequence). The CDR3 is CASSPGLAGVGVETQYF. The DNA for the CDR3 is TGTGCCAGCAGCCCAGGACTAGCGGGAGTGGGAGTCGAGACCCAGTACTTC.

The chain combines TRBV10-3 with TRBJ1-5; D gene ambiguous. V lost 0 bases to trimming and J lost 10 bases, with 10 bases between them. Germline assignment: CDR1 ENHRY and CDR2 SYGVKD. The CDR3 contains 13 residues. CDR3 region: CAISESQVSPQHF. CDR3 sequence (DNA): TGTGCCATCAGTGAGTCCCAGGTGTCTCCCCAGCATTTT.

The genes are TRBV5-1 and TRBJ2-7; 9 bases fit TRBD1. V lost 0 bases, J lost 0 bases, and 7 bases stayed unmatched. The length of the CDR3 is 17 residues. Germline V gene lookup returns CDR1 SGHRS and CDR2 YFSETQ. The CDR3 coding sequence is TGCGCCAGCAGCTTGGGACCCCCGGGACAGGGCTCCTACGAGCAGTACTTC. It codes for CASSLGPPGQGSYEQYF.

The chain is built from TRBV27 and TRBJ2-7, with 8 bases aligning to TRBD1. Looked up from germline, CDR1 is MNHEY and CDR2 is SMNVEV (reference sequence). The CDR3 loop spans 14 amino acids. Trimming at V came to 3 bases and at J to 2 bases, leaving 3 bases not matched to a gene. Written as DNA, the CDR3 is TGTGCCAGCAGTTTCCAGGGGGCTACCTACGAGCAGTACTTC. Translation gives CASSFQGATYEQYF.

The V gene is TRBV7-9, the J gene TRBJ1-1; maybe TRBD1 (6 bases). The CDR3 runs 17 residues. CDR1 SEHNR and CDR2 FQNEAQ come from the germline V gene (reference sequence). V was shortened by 5 bases and J by 1 base, with 20 bases between the two germline ends. The DNA for the CDR3 is TGTGCCAGCAGCGACGCAGACGGAGGCAGGGGGAACACTGAAGCTTTCTTT. Translated, it gives CASSDADGGRGNTEAFF.

Comments on this clone: This CDR3 is also generated by other DNA sequences in the sample. The chain employs TRBV6-1 and TRBJ1-5; D perhaps matches TRBD1 (5 bases). V lost 6 bases and J 7 bases, leaving 19 bases between the germline ends. Germline assignment: CDR1 MNHNS and CDR2 SASEGT. This CDR3 is 15 amino acids long. The CDR3 spells CASRRATGVRQPQHF. The DNA of the CDR3 is TGTGCCAGCAGGCGCGCGACGGGGGTCAGGCAGCCCCAGCATTTT.

J is TRBJ1-1 and V is TRBV5-1, with unresolved D. The CDR3 is made up of 16 amino acids. Germline CDR1 is SGHRS and CDR2 is YFSETQ. The germline V and J ends were trimmed by 4 bases and 4 bases, with 20 bases remaining between them. The CDR3, as DNA: TGCGCCAGCAGCCATGGGCCGGGCAACCGGGGCACTGAAGCTTTCTTT. Its protein product is CASSHGPGNRGTEAFF.

This chain connects TRBV6-6 to TRBJ2-7, with D maybe TRBD1 (6 bases). The CDR3 spans 15 residues. Germline V gene data show CDR1 as MNHNY and CDR2 as SVGAGI (reference sequence). V shed 5 bases and J shed 2 bases, with 16 bases lying between them. CDR3: CASSPGGGRTYEQYF. CDR3 DNA: TGTGCCAGCAGTCCGGGTGGGGGCCGCACCTACGAGCAGTACTTC.

The J gene is TRBJ2-7, the V gene TRBV29-1, with 10 bases lining up with TRBD2. CDR1 is SQVTM and CDR2 is ANQGSEA in the germline V gene. This CDR3 has 13 residues. V dropped 7 bases and J dropped 1; count of bases not matched to a gene: 4. CDR3 nucleotides: TGCAGCGGACTAGCGGGCAATTCCTACGAGCAGTACTTC. This codes for CSGLAGNSYEQYF.

This chain uses TRBV27 with TRBJ2-1, with 8 bases lining up with TRBD2. Germline assignment: CDR1 MNHEY and CDR2 SMNVEV (reference sequence). The V and J ends lost 2 bases and 3 bases, in that order; junction bases with no gene match: 3. The CDR3 consists of 15 residues. The CDR3 DNA reads TGTGCCAGCAGTTTAAGCGGGAGAAGCTACAATGAGCAGTTCTTC. It yields the protein CASSLSGRSYNEQFF.

Here the CDR3 DNA reads TGTGCCAGCAGCACCGGGGGGCCTACCCAGTACTTC. Its translation is CASSTGGPTQYF. The chain combines TRBV7-8 with TRBJ2-5; a possible D gene is TRBD2 (7 bases). This CDR3 is built from 12 residues. Per germline, CDR1 SGHVS and CDR2 FQNEAQ. The V and J ends lost 5 bases and 8 bases respectively, with 12 bases between them.

This clone occurred once. The chain couples TRBV5-4 to TRBJ1-2; D is possibly TRBD1 (6 bases). The CDR3 sequence is 14 residues long. V lost 0 bases, J lost 1 base, and 7 bases lay in between. Germline assignment: CDR1 SGHNT and CDR2 YYREEE (reference sequence). The CDR3 region has the DNA TGTGCCAGCAGCTTGGCAGGGGTTAACTATGGCTACACCTTC. Translated: CASSLAGVNYGYTF.

The V gene is TRBV6-1, the J gene TRBJ2-7; TRBD2 aligns across 12 bases. The length of the CDR3 is 17 residues. The V and J ends lost 1 base and 1 base, in that order; junction bases with no gene match: 5. Per the germline V gene, CDR1 is MNHNS and CDR2 is SASEGT. The CDR3 region has the DNA TGTGCCAGCAGTGAAGGGACTAGCGGGACCACTTCCTACGAGCAGTACTTC. Translation: CASSEGTSGTTSYEQYF.

On this clone: Other DNA sequences in this sample translate to the same CDR3. This chain joins TRBV6-6 and TRBJ2-7; no definite D call. The ends were cut back, 6 bases at V and 4 bases at J, with 7 bases in the middle. Germline CDR1 is MNHNY and CDR2 is SVGAGI (reference sequence). This CDR3 is built from 11 residues. The CDR3 loop is CASSLLYEQYF. The CDR3 region has the DNA TGTGCCAGCAGCCTCTTGTACGAGCAGTACTTC.

The gene calls are TRBV2 and TRBJ2-1; 10 positions match TRBD2. The CDR3 totals 16 residues. V dropped 6 bases and J dropped 3; count of bases not matched to a gene: 8. Germline V gene lookup returns CDR1 SNHLY and CDR2 FYNNEI. The CDR3 DNA reads as TGTGCCAGCAGCCCCGGGACTAGCGCCTACTACAATGAGCAGTTCTTC. Encoded protein: CASSPGTSAYYNEQFF.

In this sample, this clone turned up once. The rearrangement uses TRBV9 and TRBJ2-5; 12 bases agree with TRBD2. V lost 0 bases, J lost 5 bases, and 5 bases stayed unmatched. The CDR3 is 16 amino acids. Germline lookup yields CDR1 SGDLS and CDR2 YYNGEE. CDR3 DNA: TGTGCCAGCAGCGTAGACCTAGCGGGAGGGGGGGAGACCCAGTACTTC. Amino acids: CASSVDLAGGGETQYF.

The chain uses TRBV6-1 and TRBJ2-1, with D maybe TRBD1 (5 bases). This CDR3 region has 12 residues. V lost 5 bases to trimming and J lost 4 bases, with 6 bases between them. CDR1 is MNHNS, CDR2 SASEGT, per germline. The CDR3 loop is CASSRQYNEQFF. For the CDR3, the DNA is TGTGCCAGCAGTCGACAGTACAATGAGCAGTTCTTC.

The V and J genes are TRBV2 and TRBJ2-4, with D maybe TRBD2 (6 bases). The CDR3 is 13 residues long. Trimming cost V 0 bases and J 14 bases, with 14 bases left between them. Per germline, CDR1 SNHLY and CDR2 FYNNEI. The CDR3 loop reads CASSEALRDSKYF. As DNA, the CDR3 is TGTGCCAGCAGTGAAGCATTACGGGACTCGAAGTACTTC.

This clone has a single count. V gene TRBV2 combines with J gene TRBJ2-2; tentative D call: TRBD1 (5 bases). Germline CDR1 SNHLY, CDR2 FYNNEI. The CDR3 totals 15 residues. V shed 0 bases and J shed 4 bases, with 9 bases lying between them. CDR3 in DNA: TGTGCCAGCAGTGAAGCGCCAGGGTTCACCGGGGAGCTGTTTTTT. It specifies CASSEAPGFTGELFF.

Here the CDR3 DNA reads TGTGCCAGCAGCGTAGCAGGGGGCGCCCACAATGAGCAGTTCTTC. Amino acid sequence: CASSVAGGAHNEQFF. V gene TRBV9 combines with J gene TRBJ2-1; 8 bases agree with TRBD1. Trimming cost V 0 bases and J 5 bases; bases outside gene matches: 4. The CDR3 runs 15 residues. Germline values: CDR1 SGDLS, CDR2 YYNGEE.

V usage is TRBV6-4 and J usage is TRBJ2-2, with D possibly matching TRBD1 (6 bases). Trimming left V 6 bases short and J 1 base short, with 9 bases between. The CDR3 extends over 14 amino acids. CDR1 MRHNA and CDR2 SNTAGT come from the germline V gene. CDR3 sequence (DNA): TGTGCCAGCAGAAGGACAGTGAACACCGGGGAGCTGTTTTTT. Translation: CASRRTVNTGELFF.